The 24 T cell receptor beta chains listed next were all sequenced from one sample in a study of immune evolution from preneoplasia to lung adenocarcinoma. Using immunoSEQ multiplex PCR, the repertoire was profiled, and TCRdb retains in-frame clones only, with some absent. Of thousands of clones in the sample, around four fifths were seen once. Sequenced material: FFPE lung adenocarcinoma in situ tissue. These receptors all stem from a person aged 60-80 years with lung adenocarcinoma.

The chain joins TRBV18 to TRBJ1-6, with 9 bases identical to TRBD1. The ends lost 3 bases at V and 7 bases at J; junction bases unmatched: 1. CDR3 length: 14 amino acids. The germline gives CDR1 KGHSH, CDR2 LQKENI. The CDR3 region is CASSPGTGNSPLHF. The CDR3 DNA reads TGTGCCAGCTCACCCGGGACAGGGAATTCACCCCTCCACTTT.

The rearrangement joins TRBV2 to TRBJ1-2; D may be TRBD1 (5 bases). There are 11 residues in the CDR3. V was shortened by 2 bases and J by 8 bases, with 6 bases between the two germline ends. Per the germline V gene, CDR1 is SNHLY and CDR2 is FYNNEI. CDR3 loop: CASSEWGGYTF. The DNA for the CDR3 is TGTGCCAGCAGTGAATGGGGGGGCTACACCTTC. Complete variable domain (other parts from reference TRBV2 and TRBJ1-2): EPEVTQTPSHQVTQMGQEVILRCVPISNHLYFYWYRQILGQKVEFLVSFYNNEISEKSEIFDDQFSVERPDGSNFTLKIRSTKLEDSAMYFCASSEWGGYTFGSGTRLTVV.

The chain links TRBV7-9 to TRBJ2-2, with 11 positions matching TRBD2. J was trimmed by 3 bases and V by 6 bases; bases with no gene match: 6. Germline CDR1 SEHNR, CDR2 FQNEAQ (reference sequence). CDR3 size: 16 residues. This chain's CDR3 is CASRPLAGAHTGELFF. CDR3 sequence (DNA): TGTGCCAGCAGACCACTAGCGGGGGCCCACACCGGGGAGCTGTTTTTT.

V is TRBV11-3 and J is TRBJ2-2; maybe TRBD2 (6 bases). Germline V gene data show CDR1 as SGHNT and CDR2 as YENEEA. Trimming shortened V by 6 bases and J by 3 bases, and 20 bases separated the two germline ends. The CDR3 extends over 17 amino acids. The CDR3 region has the DNA TGTGCCAGCAGACAAAGACGGGCCGGAGGGGACACCGGGGAGCTGTTTTTT. Amino acids: CASRQRRAGGDTGELFF.

The chain joins TRBV5-5 to TRBJ1-1, with TRBD1 matching over 10 bases. J lost 4 bases, V lost 4 bases, and 4 bases had no gene match. The germline CDR1 and CDR2 sequences are SGHKS and YYEKEE (reference sequence). The CDR3 runs to 14 residues. The CDR3 bases are TGTGCCAGCAGCCCGGGACAGGGGAGCACTGAAGCTTTCTTT. Amino acid sequence: CASSPGQGSTEAFF.

The CDR3 nucleotides read TGTGCCAGCAGCTTAGCGGGACACGAGCAGTACTTC. Protein product: CASSLAGHEQYF. The gene calls are TRBV7-3 and TRBJ2-7; TRBD2 might be the D (6 bases). This CDR3 is built from 12 residues. The ends were cut back, 2 bases at V and 5 bases at J, with 7 bases in the middle. Germline loops: CDR1 SGHTA, CDR2 FQGTGA.

The gene calls are TRBV5-4 and TRBJ1-1; 7 bases agree with TRBD1. CDR1 and CDR2 from the germline V gene are SGHNT and YYREEE (reference sequence). The trim removed 4 bases at V and 11 bases at J, leaving 11 bases unmatched. The CDR3 totals 13 residues. CDR3 in DNA: TGTGCCAGCAGCCTCGACAGGGCCCGGGGGGCTTTCTTT. Protein product: CASSLDRARGAFF.

The chain combines TRBV5-1 with TRBJ2-3; 11 bases fit TRBD1. Trimming removed 4 bases from V and 5 bases from J; junction bases left unmatched: 6. There are 15 residues in the CDR3. In germline, CDR1 is SGHRS, CDR2 YFSETQ. The CDR3 DNA reads TGCGCCAGCAGCGGAGTCGGGACAGGGGGAGATACGCAGTATTTT. Translated: CASSGVGTGGDTQYF.

J is TRBJ1-2 and V is TRBV13, with D hard to call. The CDR3 is 16 residues long. Deletions cut 6 bases from V and 1 base from J, with 18 bases between. CDR1 PRHDT and CDR2 FYEKMQ come from the germline V gene (reference sequence). In DNA form, the CDR3 reads TGTGCCAGCAGTCTAGGAAATCGACTAAATAACTATGGCTACACCTTC. It codes for CASSLGNRLNNYGYTF.

This clone was recorded a few times. V usage is TRBV5-6 and J usage is TRBJ2-3, with TRBD2 matching over 8 bases. CDR3 length: 15 residues. V lost 8 bases and J lost 1; bases outside the gene matches: 9. Germline V lookup: CDR1 SGHDT, CDR2 YYEEEE. CDR3: CASNGGAGGTDTQYF. CDR3 coding DNA: TGTGCCAGTAACGGCGGAGCGGGGGGCACAGATACGCAGTATTTT.

The V call is TRBV7-3, the J call TRBJ2-3; D is unresolved. Germline V gene data show CDR1 as SGHTA and CDR2 as FQGTGA. With 5 bases removed from V and 0 bases from J, the gap between germline ends came to 6 bases. CDR3 size: 13 residues. The CDR3 nucleotides read TGTGCCAGCAGCCTCGGAAGCACAGATACGCAGTATTTT. It is translated as CASSLGSTDTQYF.

The chain has TRBV6-1 and TRBJ2-3, with TRBD2 matching over 8 bases. Germline loops: CDR1 MNHNS, CDR2 SASEGT. CDR3 size: 14 residues. Germline trimming cut 8 bases from V and 4 bases from J; bases unmatched to any gene: 8. CDR3 sequence reads: CASGYGRGADTQYF. Written as DNA, the CDR3 is TGTGCCAGCGGCTACGGGAGGGGAGCAGATACGCAGTATTTT.

The rearrangement joins TRBV28 to TRBJ2-7; TRBD1 agrees at 10 bases. The CDR3 is made up of 16 amino acids. CDR1 and CDR2 from the germline V gene are MDHEN and SYDVKM. Germline trimming cut 5 bases from V and 2 bases from J; bases unmatched to any gene: 9. This CDR3 is CASSTTGTGVAYEQYF. The DNA for the CDR3 is TGTGCCAGCAGTACTACCGGGACAGGGGTGGCCTACGAGCAGTACTTC.

This chain joins TRBV19 and TRBJ1-1; D gene ambiguous. The germline V gene has CDR1 LNHDA and CDR2 SQIVND (reference sequence). The CDR3 is 14 amino acids. V lost 4 bases, J lost 0 bases, and 9 bases lay in between. CDR3 loop: CASSKDPMNTEAFF. The CDR3 region has the DNA TGTGCCAGTAGTAAGGACCCTATGAACACTGAAGCTTTCTTT.

V and J are TRBV5-4 and TRBJ1-6; 7 bases line up with TRBD1. Per the germline V gene, CDR1 is SGHNT and CDR2 is YYREEE (reference sequence). This CDR3 comprises 16 residues. The J segment lost 6 bases and the V segment lost 1 base, leaving 7 bases of the junction unmatched. The DNA for the CDR3 is TGTGCCAGCAGCTTGCTTGGGACAGCAACTAATTCACCCCTCCACTTT. Protein product: CASSLLGTATNSPLHF.

This clone has a single count. The genes are TRBV11-3 and TRBJ2-3; D is possibly TRBD1 (6 bases). The CDR3 contains 14 residues. Germline V lookup: CDR1 SGHNT, CDR2 YENEEA. V was shortened by 5 bases and J by 6 bases, with 15 bases between the two germline ends. The CDR3 DNA reads as TGTGCCAGCAGCCTAATGGCAGGGGCTGATACGCAGTATTTT. It encodes CASSLMAGADTQYF.

On this clone: Germline and junction disagree at one end, which may indicate a read error. The rearrangement links TRBV4-2 to TRBJ2-1; possibly TRBD2 for D (7 bases). Germline CDR1 reads LGHNA; CDR2 reads YNFKEQ. This CDR3 has 13 amino acids. CDR3 DNA sequence: TGTGCCAGCAGCCAAGATCCGGGGGGCATTCTCCTCTTC. Translated, it gives CASSQDPGGILLF.

The rearrangement links TRBV4-2 to TRBJ1-5, with D perhaps TRBD1 (6 bases). Germline V gene sequence: CDR1 LGHNA, CDR2 YNFKEQ. The ends were cut back, 5 bases at V and 7 bases at J, with 15 bases in the middle. The CDR3 consists of 14 residues. DNA for the CDR3: TGTGCCAGCAGCGCGGACAGCGGGGAACAGCCCCAGCATTTT. The encoded protein is CASSADSGEQPQHF.

CDR3 bases: TGTGCCAGTAGTGGGTTGGACAGTTCTTACGAGCAGTACTTC. Its protein is CASSGLDSSYEQYF. The rearrangement links TRBV19 to TRBJ2-7; possible D gene TRBD1, 6 bases. The length of the CDR3 is 14 residues. CDR1 is LNHDA, CDR2 SQIVND, per germline (reference sequence). V was trimmed by 5 bases and J by 4 bases, leaving 15 bases between them.

The rearrangement links TRBV7-2 to TRBJ1-6; D perhaps matches TRBD1 (6 bases). V lost 1 base and J lost 7, with 14 bases in between. This CDR3 has 16 amino acids. Germline CDR1 is SGHTA and CDR2 is FQGNSA. DNA of the CDR3: TGTGCCAGCAGCTTAGTGGCACAGGGAGGAAATTCACCCCTCCACTTT. The encoded protein is CASSLVAQGGNSPLHF.

This chain uses TRBV7-2 with TRBJ2-1, with D perhaps matching TRBD1 or TRBD2 (5 bases each). V lost 6 bases and J lost 9, with 15 bases in between. The germline V gene has CDR1 SGHTA and CDR2 FQGNSA. This CDR3 has 13 amino acids. CDR3: CASRRDPRGEQFF. In DNA, the CDR3 is TGTGCCAGCAGGAGGGACCCGAGGGGTGAGCAGTTCTTC.

The V call is TRBV2, the J call TRBJ2-4; no clear D. CDR3 length: 18 residues. V gave up 7 bases and J gave up 0 bases, with 22 bases separating them. Germline V lookup: CDR1 SNHLY, CDR2 FYNNEI. The CDR3 DNA sequence: TGTGCCAGCACTCCGTCCGAAATTGAAGTTCTAGCCAAAAACATTCAGTACTTC. Its protein is CASTPSEIEVLAKNIQYF.

The V call is TRBV9, the J call TRBJ2-1, with 7 bases identical to TRBD1. V shed 0 bases, J shed 3 bases, and the junction held 6 bases outside the gene matches. The CDR3 length is 16 residues. The V gene's germline CDR1 is SGDLS and CDR2 YYNGEE. The CDR3 DNA follows: TGTGCCAGCAGCGTAGAGGGGGCACAGAACTACAATGAGCAGTTCTTC. It yields the protein CASSVEGAQNYNEQFF. The full variable domain, in which reference TRBV9 and TRBJ2-1 provide the parts outside the CDR3, is DSGVTQTPKHLITATGQRVTLRCSPRSGDLSVYWYQQSLDQGLQFLIQYYNGEERAKGNILERFSAQQFPDLHSELNLSSLELGDSALYFCASSVEGAQNYNEQFFGPGTRLTVL.

The J gene is TRBJ2-5, the V gene TRBV9, with 9 bases aligning to TRBD1. CDR1 is SGDLS, CDR2 YYNGEE, per germline. J lost 5 bases, V lost 4 bases, and 9 bases had no gene match. This CDR3 region has 15 residues. CDR3 in DNA: TGTGCCAGCAGCTTTGAACAGGGGGCCGGGGAGACCCAGTACTTC. Its protein product is CASSFEQGAGETQYF.